Listed below are T cell receptor beta chains from one sample, sequenced in a study of radiation and T cells in renal cell carcinoma. Measured with immunoSEQ multiplex PCR; TCRdb has only the in-frame clones, and not every one. The sample shows 120,000 to 150,000 clones, about 86% of them seen only once. The specimen was blood, collected from a patient whose treatment included radiotherapy and nephrectomy. Receptors were obtained from a woman aged 50 to 65 with renal cell carcinoma. Both conserved end residues are part of each CDR3. D genes are given only for firm matches. Rows give clone size only sometimes, using once, few, many, or a class for an expanded clone.

v_gene: TRBV23-1; j_gene: TRBJ1-6; d_gene: .; abundance: .; CDR3aa: CASSQLVF; CDR3nt: TGCGCCAGCAGTCAACTAGTATTT
v_gene: TRBV4-3; j_gene: TRBJ2-2; d_gene: TRBD1; abundance: .; CDR3aa: CASSSTGQGASGELFF; CDR3nt: TGCGCCAGCAGCTCCACAGGACAGGGGGCATCCGGGGAGCTGTTTTTT
v_gene: TRBV14; j_gene: TRBJ1-2; d_gene: .; abundance: once; CDR3aa: CASSQVSVGGYTF; CDR3nt: TGTGCCAGCAGCCAAGTTTCAGTCGGGGGCTACACCTTC
v_gene: TRBV7-9; j_gene: TRBJ2-2; d_gene: .; abundance: .; CDR3aa: CAIARNTGELFF; CDR3nt: TGTGCCATCGCAAGGAACACCGGGGAGCTGTTTTTT
v_gene: TRBV7-2; j_gene: TRBJ2-5; d_gene: .; abundance: once; CDR3aa: CASSLWAGHNSETQYF; CDR3nt: TGTGCCAGCAGCTTATGGGCAGGGCACAATTCGGAGACCCAGTACTTC
v_gene: TRBV11-1; j_gene: TRBJ2-1; d_gene: TRBD2; abundance: .; CDR3aa: CASSSTAGGFYEQFF; CDR3nt: TGTGCCAGCAGCTCCACTGCGGGGGGATTTTATGAGCAGTTCTTC
v_gene: TRBV6-5; j_gene: TRBJ2-5; d_gene: TRBD2; abundance: .; CDR3aa: CASSYTFLAGGLYF; CDR3nt: TGTGCCAGCAGCTACACCTTCTTAGCGGGGGGCCTATACTTC
v_gene: TRBV4-3; j_gene: TRBJ1-2; d_gene: .; abundance: .; CDR3aa: CASSQETGRSAYGYTF; CDR3nt: TGCGCCAGCAGCCAAGAGACCGGACGGTCTGCCTATGGCTACACCTTC
v_gene: TRBV18; j_gene: TRBJ1-2; d_gene: .; abundance: once; CDR3aa: CASSPPGRQGGGYTF; CDR3nt: TGTGCCAGCTCACCACCGGGGAGGCAGGGCGGAGGCTACACCTTC
v_gene: TRBV18; j_gene: TRBJ2-7; d_gene: .; abundance: .; CDR3aa: CASSPPSGYEQYF; CDR3nt: TGTGCCAGCTCACCACCCTCGGGGTACGAGCAGTACTTC
v_gene: TRBV19; j_gene: TRBJ2-7; d_gene: .; abundance: .; CDR3aa: CASSIPPRLEEQYF; CDR3nt: TGTGCCAGTAGTATACCTCCGCGGTTGGAAGAGCAGTACTTC
v_gene: TRBV5-1; j_gene: TRBJ2-7; d_gene: .; abundance: .; CDR3aa: CASSLITGFDEQYF; CDR3nt: TGCGCCAGCAGCTTAATTACAGGGTTCGACGAGCAGTACTTC
v_gene: TRBV6-6; j_gene: TRBJ1-4; d_gene: .; abundance: once; CDR3aa: CASSYGSPTKLFF; CDR3nt: TGTGCCAGCAGTTACGGTTCCCCAACGAAACTGTTTTTT
v_gene: TRBV27; j_gene: TRBJ1-2; d_gene: .; abundance: .; CDR3aa: CASSLTQTANYGYTF; CDR3nt: TGTGCCAGCAGTTTAACGCAGACGGCTAACTATGGCTACACCTTC
v_gene: TRBV4-3; j_gene: TRBJ2-7; d_gene: .; abundance: .; CDR3aa: CASSQDQGHEQYF; CDR3nt: TGCGCCAGCAGCCAAGATCAGGGCCACGAGCAGTACTTC
v_gene: TRBV5-8; j_gene: TRBJ2-7; d_gene: .; abundance: .; CDR3aa: CASSLRVEQYF; CDR3nt: TGTGCCAGCAGCTTGAGAGTAGAGCAGTACTTC
v_gene: TRBV11-2; j_gene: TRBJ2-7; d_gene: .; abundance: .; CDR3aa: CASSYPTAYEQYF; CDR3nt: TGTGCCAGCAGCTACCCGACGGCCTACGAGCAGTACTTC
v_gene: TRBV27; j_gene: TRBJ2-3; d_gene: TRBD2; abundance: .; CDR3aa: CASSAPGLVNAQYF; CDR3nt: TGTGCCAGCAGTGCCCCGGGACTAGTAAACGCGCAGTATTTT
v_gene: TRBV7-9; j_gene: TRBJ1-5; d_gene: .; abundance: .; CDR3aa: CASSFTGGGSNQPQHF; CDR3nt: TGTGCCAGCAGCTTTACCGGGGGTGGGAGCAATCAGCCCCAGCATTTT
v_gene: TRBV2; j_gene: TRBJ1-5; d_gene: .; abundance: .; CDR3aa: CASSARKNQPQHF; CDR3nt: TGTGCCAGCAGTGCACGGAAAAATCAGCCCCAGCATTTT
v_gene: TRBV6-6; j_gene: TRBJ2-7; d_gene: .; abundance: .; CDR3aa: CASRAGPSYEQYF; CDR3nt: TGTGCCAGCAGGGCCGGGCCCTCCTACGAGCAGTACTTC
v_gene: TRBV6-4; j_gene: TRBJ2-1; d_gene: TRBD2; abundance: .; CDR3aa: CASSETSGSYNEQFF; CDR3nt: TGTGCCAGCAGTGAGACTAGCGGGAGCTACAATGAGCAGTTCTTC
v_gene: TRBV19; j_gene: TRBJ2-1; d_gene: .; abundance: once; CDR3aa: CASSRLEYNEQFF; CDR3nt: TGTGCCAGTAGTCGACTTGAGTACAATGAGCAGTTCTTC
v_gene: TRBV7-2; j_gene: TRBJ2-1; d_gene: .; abundance: .; CDR3aa: CASSRSAGNEQFF; CDR3nt: TGTGCCAGCAGTCGCAGCGCGGGAAATGAGCAGTTCTTC